One and the same sample provided the 30 T cell receptor beta chains below, sequenced in a study of blood T cell repertoires in COVID-19 (TCRdb year 2020). Library method: the immunoSEQ multiplex PCR assay. TCRdb re-hosts the immuneACCESS table, in-frame sequences only. Its copies lack some clones; in the studies checked, an unresolved V gene accounts for under half of them, and the cause for the rest is not known. Present in this sample are approximately 220,000 clones, 80% to 90% of which were seen just once. Approximately 6.2% of the sample lies in the top ten. Sequencing was carried out using peripheral blood. The receptors come from a man aged 55 to 70 who had recovered from COVID-19.

The chain uses TRBV4-2 and TRBJ1-5, with D unclear. The CDR3 spans 15 residues. The V end lost 5 bases, the J end lost 3 bases, and 14 bases lay between the germline ends. Germline CDR1 LGHNA, CDR2 YNFKEQ. CDR3 sequence: CASSADGILNQPQHF. The DNA for the CDR3 is TGTGCCAGCAGCGCAGACGGGATCCTCAATCAGCCCCAGCATTTT.

This sequence joins TRBV5-1 and TRBJ2-1; the match to TRBD2 covers 12 bases. Unmatched junction bases numbered 5, after V lost 4 bases and J lost 6 bases. The CDR3 sequence is 15 residues long. Germline V CDR1 and CDR2: SGHRS, YFSETQ. The CDR3 loop is CASSPSGGVSNEQFF. Written as DNA, the CDR3 is TGCGCCAGCAGCCCTAGCGGGGGGGTGAGCAATGAGCAGTTCTTC.

The chain links TRBV18 to TRBJ2-1; maybe TRBD1 (6 bases). Germline loops: CDR1 KGHSH, CDR2 LQKENI. V was shortened by 2 bases and J by 7 bases, with 15 bases between the two germline ends. The CDR3 contains 15 residues. CDR3 nucleotide sequence: TGTGCCAGCTCACCAAGTAAGGGGGTTGCTAATGAGCAGTTCTTC. Residues: CASSPSKGVANEQFF.

V is TRBV7-2 and J is TRBJ1-1; D is uncertain. The length of the CDR3 is 14 residues. Germline-derived CDR1 and CDR2 are SGHTA and FQGNSA. The V end lost 4 bases, the J end lost 4 bases, and 13 bases lay between the germline ends. The CDR3 protein is CASSSSVAGTEAFF. The CDR3 coding sequence is TGTGCCAGCAGCTCCTCAGTGGCTGGCACTGAAGCTTTCTTT.

V is TRBV9 and J is TRBJ1-4, with a tentative D call TRBD1 (5 bases). This CDR3 comprises 14 residues. The germline gives CDR1 SGDLS, CDR2 YYNGEE. V was cut by 7 bases and J by 0 bases, with 10 bases left in between. The CDR3 here is CASGGDPTNEKLFF. In nucleotides, the CDR3 is TGTGCCAGCGGGGGGGATCCAACTAATGAAAAACTGTTTTTT.

The chain uses TRBV28 and TRBJ1-1, with D unresolved. This CDR3 has 12 amino acids. V lost 8 bases to trimming and J lost 4 bases, with 11 bases between them. Looked up from germline, CDR1 is MDHEN and CDR2 is SYDVKM. The CDR3 loop reads CASLAAGTEAFF. The CDR3 DNA sequence: TGTGCCAGCTTGGCGGCGGGCACTGAAGCTTTCTTT.

The V gene is TRBV30, the J gene TRBJ2-7; perhaps TRBD2 as D (7 bases). The germline V and J ends were trimmed by 2 bases and 7 bases, with 12 bases remaining between them. Germline CDR1 reads GTSNPN; CDR2 reads SVGIG (reference sequence). CDR3 size: 12 residues. CDR3 protein: CAWSWTRGEQYF. CDR3 DNA: TGTGCCTGGAGTTGGACTAGGGGGGAGCAGTACTTC.

The rearrangement links TRBV10-2 to TRBJ1-2; 7 bases are shared with TRBD1. V trimming: 7 bases; J trimming: 7 bases; junction bases outside the gene matches: 9. Germline lookup yields CDR1 WSHSY and CDR2 SAAADI. The CDR3 spans 13 residues. CDR3 bases: TGCGCCAGCAAGGGAGACAGGGACAGTGGCTACACCTTC. Amino acid sequence: CASKGDRDSGYTF.

The rearrangement joins TRBV28 to TRBJ2-2, with 8 bases that match TRBD1. This CDR3 is 14 amino acids long. Trimming took 8 bases from V and 4 from J; bases not matched to a gene: 6. The germline V gene encodes CDR1 MDHEN and CDR2 SYDVKM. CDR3 amino acids: CASDEGQVTGELFF. The CDR3 DNA reads TGTGCCAGCGATGAGGGACAGGTCACCGGGGAGCTGTTTTTT.

This clone was seen only a few times. This sequence joins TRBV27 and TRBJ2-2, with 11 bases aligning to TRBD2. Germline CDR1 MNHEY, CDR2 SMNVEV (reference sequence). V trimming: 8 bases; J trimming: 7 bases; junction bases outside the gene matches: 6. The CDR3 spans 14 residues. CDR3 region: CASASGGRGGELFF. In nucleotides, the CDR3 is TGTGCCAGCGCTAGCGGGGGGAGGGGCGGGGAGCTGTTTTTT.

The chain links TRBV2 to TRBJ2-3; 7 bases are shared with TRBD1. The germline gives CDR1 SNHLY, CDR2 FYNNEI. The CDR3 spans 16 residues. The V segment lost 6 bases and the J segment 1 base; nucleotides outside the gene matches: 10. The CDR3 loop is CASRTTGRSGTDTQYF. CDR3 in DNA: TGTGCCAGCAGGACGACAGGGCGAAGTGGCACAGATACGCAGTATTTT.

The rearrangement links TRBV5-4 to TRBJ1-3; no definite D call. Germline values: CDR1 SGHNT, CDR2 YYREEE (reference sequence). The CDR3 is 13 amino acids. Trimming removed 7 bases at V and 3 bases at J, with 11 bases between. DNA of the CDR3: TGTGCCAGCGGGCGGGGAGATGGAAACACCATATATTTT. Protein sequence: CASGRGDGNTIYF.

V is TRBV11-2 and J is TRBJ2-2, with 12 bases identical to TRBD2. Germline CDR1 is SGHAT and CDR2 is FQNNGV. This CDR3 has 14 residues. V lost 5 bases to trimming and J lost 6 bases; unmatched junction nucleotides: 1. The CDR3 region has the DNA TGTGCCAGCAGCCGACTAGCGGGGGCCGGGGAGCTGTTTTTT. Amino acid sequence: CASSRLAGAGELFF.

The chain recombines TRBV6-5 with TRBJ1-5; D gene unclear. With 6 bases removed from V and 0 bases from J, the gap between germline ends came to 12 bases. Germline CDR1 is MNHEY and CDR2 is SVGAGI. This CDR3 is built from 15 residues. The CDR3 nucleotides read TGTGCCAGCAGAGACACACCGTATAGCAATCAGCCCCAGCATTTT. The encoded protein is CASRDTPYSNQPQHF.

This clone has just a few counts. The CDR3 coding sequence is TGTGCCAGCAGACCTATAGGGGTAAATGAGCAGTTCTTC. It yields the protein CASRPIGVNEQFF. The V call is TRBV21-1, the J call TRBJ2-1; the D call of TRBD1 is as the table states it, not checked on the DNA. TRBV21-1 is a documented pseudogene. The CDR3 length is 13 residues.

The chain links TRBV28 to TRBJ2-7; 12 bases are shared with TRBD1. V gave up 3 bases and J gave up 7 bases; unmatched junction bases: 7. The CDR3 extends over 15 amino acids. Germline loops: CDR1 MDHEN, CDR2 SYDVKM. Here the CDR3 reads CASSLGQGASDEQYF. The CDR3 DNA sequence: TGTGCCAGCAGTTTGGGACAGGGGGCATCGGATGAGCAGTACTTC.

This clone occurred a few times. DNA for the CDR3: TGTGCCAGCAGCCCGAAGACAGGTATGGATACGCAGTATTTT. Residues: CASSPKTGMDTQYF. V is TRBV7-3 and J is TRBJ2-3; possible D gene TRBD1, 6 bases. The CDR3 totals 14 residues. Between the trimmed V and J ends, which lost 5 bases and 6 bases, there was a span of 15 bases. Germline loops: CDR1 SGHTA, CDR2 FQGTGA.

The rearrangement uses TRBV28 and TRBJ2-5, with D possibly matching TRBD2 (6 bases). V was pared by 2 bases and J by 1 base, with 11 bases between. Germline V gives CDR1 MDHEN, CDR2 SYDVKM. The CDR3 totals 15 residues. CDR3 nucleotide sequence: TGTGCCAGCAGTTTAGCAGGAGGGACCCAAGAGACCCAGTACTTC. It is translated as CASSLAGGTQETQYF.

In its sample, this clone was seen many times. The genes are TRBV6-4 and TRBJ2-1, with TRBD1 identical over 9 bases. This CDR3 is 17 amino acids long. Germline V gene data show CDR1 as MRHNA and CDR2 as SNTAGT. V lost 0 bases and J lost 5; bases outside the gene matches: 8. CDR3 residues: CASSDSIGTGINNEQFF. The CDR3 bases are TGTGCCAGCAGTGACTCGATCGGGACAGGGATCAACAATGAGCAGTTCTTC.

This rearrangement joins TRBV10-3 to TRBJ2-2, with 9 bases fitting TRBD1. J gave up 7 bases and V 3 bases, and 6 bases lay outside the gene matches. CDR3 length: 15 residues. CDR1 is ENHRY, CDR2 SYGVKD, per germline. DNA of the CDR3: TGTGCCATCAGTGATGGGACAGGGCGTGTCGGGGAGCTGTTTTTT. Translated, it gives CAISDGTGRVGELFF.

This chain joins TRBV18 and TRBJ1-2; possible D gene TRBD1, 6 bases. The CDR3 is 15 residues long. CDR1 and CDR2 from the germline V gene are KGHSH and LQKENI. Between the trimmed V and J ends, which lost 3 bases and 0 bases, there was a span of 11 bases. The CDR3 here is CASSPGAGANYGYTF. The CDR3 bases are TGTGCCAGCTCACCGGGGGCGGGAGCTAACTATGGCTACACCTTC.

The chain couples TRBV6-9 to TRBJ2-7; no clear D gene. This CDR3 spans 14 amino acids. The germline V gene encodes CDR1 MNHGY and CDR2 SVAAGI. Trimming removed 0 bases from V and 3 bases from J, with 9 bases in between. The CDR3 DNA reads TGTGCCAGCAGTTATTCGAGGCAATACTACGAGCAGTACTTC. Protein product: CASSYSRQYYEQYF.

The chain employs TRBV29-1 and TRBJ1-2; 10 nucleotides align to TRBD1. The CDR3 loop spans 13 amino acids. The ends lost 6 bases at V and 2 bases at J; junction bases unmatched: 3. From germline, CDR1 is SQVTM and CDR2 ANQGSEA. For the CDR3, the DNA is TGCAGCGTGGAGGACAGGGGGAACTATGGCTACACCTTC. As protein: CSVEDRGNYGYTF.

The chain links TRBV5-1 to TRBJ1-2; possible D gene TRBD1, 6 bases. Per the germline V gene, CDR1 is SGHRS and CDR2 is YFSETQ. This CDR3 contains 15 residues. Trimming cost V 4 bases and J 6 bases, with 19 bases left between them. In DNA form, the CDR3 reads TGCGCCAGCAGCCAACGGGTAGGGGGAATTAATGGCTACACCTTC. It translates to CASSQRVGGINGYTF.

With respect to this clone: Within the sample, other DNA sequences also encode this same CDR3. V usage is TRBV14 and J usage is TRBJ1-1; D gene ambiguous. The V gene's germline CDR1 is SGHDN and CDR2 FVKESK. The CDR3 sequence is 14 residues long. V was clipped by 1 base and J by 1 base, with 7 bases between them. CDR3 bases: TGTGCCAGCAGCCAAGTCCGCGGGAACACTGAAGCTTTCTTT. This codes for CASSQVRGNTEAFF.

This chain joins TRBV19 and TRBJ2-1; no definite D call. V lost 7 bases and J lost 5, with 15 bases in between. Germline assignment: CDR1 LNHDA and CDR2 SQIVND (reference sequence). The CDR3 runs to 14 residues. The CDR3 region has the DNA TGTGCCAGTAAGGTAGGTGGGCCAAACAATGAGCAGTTCTTC. Its protein is CASKVGGPNNEQFF.

The chain is built from TRBV29-1 and TRBJ2-1, with TRBD2 matching over 9 bases. Germline loops: CDR1 SQVTM, CDR2 ANQGSEA. The CDR3 is 14 residues long. V was clipped by 7 bases and J by 10 bases; unmatched bases: 14. CDR3 sequence: CSAQALAGRGEQFF. The CDR3 DNA reads as TGCAGCGCACAAGCTCTAGCGGGGAGAGGGGAGCAGTTCTTC.

This clone was seen a handful of times. The rearrangement uses TRBV3-1 (or the pseudogene TRBV3-2) and TRBJ2-1, with 8 bases lining up with TRBD1. Losses at the gene ends were 0 bases for V and 5 bases for J; bases not matched to a gene: 6. The CDR3 contains 16 residues. Germline V gene sequence: CDR1 LGHDT, CDR2 YNNKEL (reference sequence). The CDR3, as DNA: TGTGCCAGCAGCCAAGATGCAGGGGGCCTCAACAATGAGCAGTTCTTC. It encodes CASSQDAGGLNNEQFF.

The sample holds a few counts of this clone. V and J are TRBV27 and TRBJ1-5, with 8 bases matching TRBD1. Germline CDR1 MNHEY, CDR2 SMNVEV (reference sequence). Losses at the gene ends were 6 bases for V and 4 bases for J; bases not matched to a gene: 8. The CDR3 totals 15 residues. The CDR3 coding sequence is TGTGCCAGCAGCCCAAAGGACAGGGTTAATCAGCCCCAGCATTTT. Encoded protein: CASSPKDRVNQPQHF.

The CDR3 region has the DNA TGTGCCAGTACGGTCTCCTCTTACACCGGGGAGCTGTTTTTT. Translated: CASTVSSYTGELFF. V is TRBV19 and J is TRBJ2-2; D unresolved. The CDR3 is made up of 14 amino acids. With 7 bases removed from V and 3 bases from J, the gap between germline ends came to 12 bases. The V gene's germline CDR1 is LNHDA and CDR2 SQIVND (reference sequence).